One and the same sample provided the 12 T cell receptor beta chains below, sequenced in a study of control samples from healthy donors and cancer patients. Clones were sequenced by immunoSEQ multiplex PCR, and TCRdb holds only the in-frame ones, with some missing. The data contain about 120,000 clones, about 90% of them singletons. The sample taken for sequencing was blood. The source of these receptors is a man in his fifties or sixties in good health.

The genes are TRBV7-9 and TRBJ2-5, with D perhaps TRBD1 or TRBD2 (5 bases each). V was pared by 5 bases and J by 2 bases, with 18 bases between. The CDR3 loop spans 16 amino acids. In germline, CDR1 is SEHNR, CDR2 FQNEAQ (reference sequence). The CDR3 DNA reads TGTGCCAGCAGCCGACCCGGGACGCGAAGGCAAGAGACCCAGTACTTC. The encoded protein is CASSRPGTRRQETQYF.

The gene calls are TRBV12-3 or TRBV12-4 and TRBJ1-2, with no clear D. The CDR3 has 13 residues. V lost 3 bases and J 7 bases, leaving 12 bases between the germline ends. The CDR3 loop is CASSFLSGLGYTF. The DNA of the CDR3 is TGTGCCAGCAGTTTCTTATCTGGGCTTGGCTACACCTTC.

This sequence joins TRBV5-1 and TRBJ2-7, with a weak D call TRBD1 (6 bases). The CDR3 sequence is 15 residues long. V lost 0 bases to trimming and J lost 3 bases, with 13 bases between them. Germline V gene lookup returns CDR1 SGHRS and CDR2 YFSETQ. CDR3 sequence (DNA): TGCGCCAGCAGCTTGGGCAGGGGAACCCGCTACGAGCAGTACTTC. It specifies CASSLGRGTRYEQYF.

The chain employs TRBV24-1 and TRBJ2-1; TRBD1 agrees at 9 bases. The CDR3 is made up of 16 amino acids. J gave up 6 bases and V 3 bases, and 8 bases lay outside the gene matches. The germline V gene has CDR1 KGHDR and CDR2 SFDVKD. CDR3 in DNA: TGTGCCACCAGTGATGAGCGGGACAGGGCAGGCAATGAGCAGTTCTTC. It encodes CATSDERDRAGNEQFF.

V is TRBV27 and J is TRBJ2-7, with 10 bases matching TRBD2. The CDR3 totals 16 residues. J was trimmed by 4 bases and V by 5 bases; bases with no gene match: 11. Germline assignment: CDR1 MNHEY and CDR2 SMNVEV (reference sequence). This CDR3 is CASSSRAGGPLYEQYF. In nucleotides, the CDR3 is TGTGCCAGCAGTAGCAGAGCGGGGGGGCCACTATACGAGCAGTACTTC.

As DNA, the CDR3 is TGTGCCAGCAGTCCGGGGGACAGGGGGCGGACTGAAGCTTTCTTT. The encoded protein is CASSPGDRGRTEAFF. The V gene is TRBV28, the J gene TRBJ1-1; 12 bases map to TRBD1. CDR3 length: 15 amino acids. Trimming removed 5 bases from V and 5 bases from J; junction bases left unmatched: 6. Germline values: CDR1 MDHEN, CDR2 SYDVKM. Together with reference TRBV28 and TRBJ1-1, the CDR3 gives the full variable domain: DVKVTQSSRYLVKRTGEKVFLECVQDMDHENMFWYRQDPGLGLRLIYFSYDVKMKEKGDIPEGYSVSREKKERFSLILESASTNQTSMYLCASSPGDRGRTEAFFGQGTRLTVV.

The chain combines TRBV12-3 or TRBV12-4 with TRBJ1-1; possible D gene TRBD1, 5 bases. The CDR3 covers 13 residues. V lost 3 bases and J lost 3, with 8 bases in between. This chain's CDR3 is CASSFGQYTEAFF. The CDR3 DNA is TGTGCCAGCAGTTTTGGACAATACACTGAAGCTTTCTTT.

The V and J genes are TRBV28 and TRBJ2-5, with D maybe TRBD1 (5 bases). Germline lookup yields CDR1 MDHEN and CDR2 SYDVKM. CDR3 length: 16 amino acids. The V and J ends lost 6 bases and 2 bases respectively, with 19 bases between them. CDR3 region: CASRRGRATLQETQYF. The DNA for the CDR3 is TGTGCCAGCAGGCGAGGCAGGGCAACCCTACAAGAGACCCAGTACTTC.

The chain uses TRBV6-1 and TRBJ1-2, with D perhaps TRBD1 (5 bases). The V gene's germline CDR1 is MNHNS and CDR2 SASEGT. This CDR3 has 14 residues. The germline V and J ends were trimmed by 2 bases and 7 bases, with 14 bases remaining between them. CDR3 in amino acids: CASSENQGIGGYTF. CDR3 DNA sequence: TGTGCCAGCAGTGAAAATCAGGGTATAGGTGGCTACACCTTC.

The genes are TRBV4-3 and TRBJ2-3; D gene uncertain. V dropped 1 base and J dropped 5 bases, with 13 bases sitting between them. This CDR3 region has 15 residues. Germline V gene sequence: CDR1 LGHNA, CDR2 YSLEER. The CDR3 here is CASSQVSVSRDTQYF. CDR3 DNA: TGCGCCAGCAGCCAAGTATCAGTTTCGAGAGATACGCAGTATTTT.

V is TRBV28 and J is TRBJ1-2, with TRBD1 matching 8 bases. CDR3 length: 16 amino acids. CDR1 and CDR2 (germline): MDHEN, SYDVKM. After removal of 5 bases from V and 0 bases from J, the junction contained 8 bases not matched to a gene. The CDR3: CASSGAGGFANYGYTF. The CDR3 DNA follows: TGTGCCAGCAGTGGGGCAGGGGGCTTCGCTAACTATGGCTACACCTTC.

The rearrangement joins TRBV18 to TRBJ1-1; the D is unclear. The CDR3 runs to 10 residues. CDR1 KGHSH and CDR2 LQKENI come from the germline V gene. The V end lost 6 bases, the J end lost 7 bases, and 6 bases lay between the germline ends. This CDR3 is CASSGNEAFF. In DNA, the CDR3 is TGTGCCAGCTCTGGCAATGAAGCTTTCTTT.